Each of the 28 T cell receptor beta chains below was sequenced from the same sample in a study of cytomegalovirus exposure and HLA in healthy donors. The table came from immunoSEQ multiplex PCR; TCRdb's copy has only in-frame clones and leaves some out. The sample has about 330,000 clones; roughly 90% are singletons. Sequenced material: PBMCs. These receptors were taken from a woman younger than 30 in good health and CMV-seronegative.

CDR3 bases: TGTGCCAGCAGTGAACAGGGGCTTAACTATGGCTACACCTTC. It is translated as CASSEQGLNYGYTF. The rearrangement uses TRBV2 and TRBJ1-2; D is possibly TRBD1 (6 bases). The V end was cut by 2 bases, the J end by 1 base, with 8 bases between. CDR1 and CDR2 (germline): SNHLY, FYNNEI. The CDR3 is made up of 14 amino acids.

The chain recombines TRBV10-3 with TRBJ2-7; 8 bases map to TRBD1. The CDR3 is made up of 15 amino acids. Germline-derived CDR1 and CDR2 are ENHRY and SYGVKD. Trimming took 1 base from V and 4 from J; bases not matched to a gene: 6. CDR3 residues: CAISEFRQGWYEQYF. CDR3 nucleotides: TGTGCCATCAGTGAGTTTAGACAGGGGTGGTACGAGCAGTACTTC.

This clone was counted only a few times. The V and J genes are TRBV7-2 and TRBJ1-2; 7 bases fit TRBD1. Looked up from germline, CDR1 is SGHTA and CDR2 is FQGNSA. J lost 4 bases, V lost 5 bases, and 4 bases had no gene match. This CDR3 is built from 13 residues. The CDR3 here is CASSPRTGYGYTF. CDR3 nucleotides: TGTGCCAGCAGCCCCCGGACAGGCTATGGCTACACCTTC.

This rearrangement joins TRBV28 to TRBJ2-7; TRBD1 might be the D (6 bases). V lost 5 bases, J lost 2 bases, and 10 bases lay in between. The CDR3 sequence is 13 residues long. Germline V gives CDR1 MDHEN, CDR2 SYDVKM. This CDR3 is CASSPRDTYEQYF. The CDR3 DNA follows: TGTGCCAGCAGTCCCCGGGACACCTACGAGCAGTACTTC.

The chain's CDR3 is CASSEVQGSYGYTF. In DNA, the CDR3 is TGTGCCAGCAGTGAAGTTCAGGGGTCCTATGGCTACACCTTC. The rearrangement links TRBV6-1 to TRBJ1-2; weak D call: TRBD1 (6 bases). V shed 1 base and J shed 4 bases, with 10 bases lying between them. CDR1 is MNHNS, CDR2 SASEGT, per germline. This CDR3 has 14 amino acids.

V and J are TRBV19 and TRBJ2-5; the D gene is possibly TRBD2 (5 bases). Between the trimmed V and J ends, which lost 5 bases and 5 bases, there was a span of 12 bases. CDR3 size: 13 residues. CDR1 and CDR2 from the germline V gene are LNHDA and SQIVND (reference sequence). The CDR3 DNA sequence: TGTGCCAGTAGTTTCGAGGGTTCGGAGACCCAGTACTTC. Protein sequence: CASSFEGSETQYF.

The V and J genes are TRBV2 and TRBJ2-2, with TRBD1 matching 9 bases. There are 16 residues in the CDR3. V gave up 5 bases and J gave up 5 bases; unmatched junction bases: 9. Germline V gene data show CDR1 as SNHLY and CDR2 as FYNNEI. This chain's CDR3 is CASSIGTGRSTGELFF. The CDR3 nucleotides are TGTGCCAGCAGTATCGGGACAGGGAGGAGTACCGGGGAGCTGTTTTTT.

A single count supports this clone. The CDR3 reads CASSEVWTARGNEQFF. In DNA form, the CDR3 reads TGTGCCAGCAGTGAAGTTTGGACAGCTAGAGGCAATGAGCAGTTCTTC. The chain uses TRBV6-1 and TRBJ2-1, with D possibly matching TRBD1 (6 bases). Germline V CDR1 and CDR2: MNHNS, SASEGT. The CDR3 totals 16 residues. V lost 1 base and J 6 bases, leaving 16 bases between the germline ends.

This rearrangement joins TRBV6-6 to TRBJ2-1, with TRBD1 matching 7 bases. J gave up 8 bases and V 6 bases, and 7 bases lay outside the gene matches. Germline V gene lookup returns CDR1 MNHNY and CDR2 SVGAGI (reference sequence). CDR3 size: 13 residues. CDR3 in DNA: TGTGCCAGCAGGGTCGGAACAGGGGATGAGCAGTTCTTC. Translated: CASRVGTGDEQFF.

The CDR3 protein is CASTTSDNEQFF. The DNA for the CDR3 is TGTGCCAGCACTACGAGTGACAATGAGCAGTTCTTC. The chain carries TRBV28 and TRBJ2-1; D is undetermined. This CDR3 contains 12 residues. CDR1 is MDHEN and CDR2 is SYDVKM in the germline V gene. V lost 7 bases and J lost 5, with 9 bases in between.

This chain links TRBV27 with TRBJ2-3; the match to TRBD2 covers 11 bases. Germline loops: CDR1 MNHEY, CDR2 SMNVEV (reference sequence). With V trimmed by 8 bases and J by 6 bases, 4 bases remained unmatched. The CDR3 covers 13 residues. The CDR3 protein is CASGSGRGDTQYF. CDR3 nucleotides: TGTGCCAGCGGTAGCGGGAGGGGGGATACGCAGTATTTT.

As DNA, the CDR3 is TGTGCCAGCAGCTTAGGGACAGGGCGCTACGAGCAGTACTTC. It encodes CASSLGTGRYEQYF. The rearrangement uses TRBV11-2 and TRBJ2-7; 8 bases align to TRBD1. Germline V gene sequence: CDR1 SGHAT, CDR2 FQNNGV. Trimming at V came to 1 base and at J to 3 bases, leaving 2 bases not matched to a gene. The CDR3 has 14 residues.

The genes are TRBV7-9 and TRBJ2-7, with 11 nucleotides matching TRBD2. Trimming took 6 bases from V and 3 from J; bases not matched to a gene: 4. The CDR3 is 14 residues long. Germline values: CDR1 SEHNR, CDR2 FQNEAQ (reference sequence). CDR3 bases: TGTGCCAGCAGACCCACTAGCGGGAGCTACGAGCAGTACTTC. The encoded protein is CASRPTSGSYEQYF.

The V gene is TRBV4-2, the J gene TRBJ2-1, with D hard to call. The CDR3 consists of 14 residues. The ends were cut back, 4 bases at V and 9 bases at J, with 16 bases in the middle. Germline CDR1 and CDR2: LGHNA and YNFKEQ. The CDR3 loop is CASSPTTLETEQFF. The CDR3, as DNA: TGTGCCAGCAGCCCCACGACTTTAGAAACTGAGCAGTTCTTC.

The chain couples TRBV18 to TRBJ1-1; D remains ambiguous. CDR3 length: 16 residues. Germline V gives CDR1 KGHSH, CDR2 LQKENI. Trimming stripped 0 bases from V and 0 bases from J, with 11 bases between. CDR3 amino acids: CASSPPAVPMNTEAFF. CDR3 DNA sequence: TGTGCCAGCTCACCACCGGCAGTTCCCATGAACACTGAAGCTTTCTTT.

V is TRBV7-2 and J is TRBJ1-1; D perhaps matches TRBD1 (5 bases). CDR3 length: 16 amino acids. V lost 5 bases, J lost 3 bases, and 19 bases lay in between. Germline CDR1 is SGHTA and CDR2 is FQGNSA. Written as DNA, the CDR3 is TGTGCCAGCAGCCTATCCCAGGGCGTGTCGGACACTGAAGCTTTCTTT. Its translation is CASSLSQGVSDTEAFF.

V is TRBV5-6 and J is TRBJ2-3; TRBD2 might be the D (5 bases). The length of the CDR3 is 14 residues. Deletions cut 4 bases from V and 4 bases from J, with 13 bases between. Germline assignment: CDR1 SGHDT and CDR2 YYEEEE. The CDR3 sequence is CASSPVGVSDTQYF. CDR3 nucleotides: TGTGCCAGCAGCCCGGTGGGAGTATCAGATACGCAGTATTTT. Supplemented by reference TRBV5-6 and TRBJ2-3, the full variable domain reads DAGVTQSPTHLIKTRGQQVTLRCSPKSGHDTVSWYQQALGQGPQFIFQYYEEEERQRGNFPDRFSGHQFPNYSSELNVNALLLGDSALYLCASSPVGVSDTQYFGPGTRLTVL.

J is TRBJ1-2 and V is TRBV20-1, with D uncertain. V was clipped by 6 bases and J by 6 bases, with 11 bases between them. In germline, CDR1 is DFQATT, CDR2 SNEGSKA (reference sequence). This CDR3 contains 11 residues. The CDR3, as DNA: TGCAGTGCCGTAGGCGGGAATGGCTACACCTTC. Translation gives CSAVGGNGYTF.

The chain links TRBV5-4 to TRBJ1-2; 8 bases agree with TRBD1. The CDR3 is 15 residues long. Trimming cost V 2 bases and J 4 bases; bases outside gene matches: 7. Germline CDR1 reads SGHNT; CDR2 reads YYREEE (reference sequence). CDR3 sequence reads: CASSFGQGVIYGYTF. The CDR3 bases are TGTGCCAGCAGCTTTGGACAGGGTGTCATCTATGGCTACACCTTC.

The DNA of the CDR3 is TGTGCCAGCAGCTTGGTGACAGGCTCCTACGAGCAGTACTTC. As protein: CASSLVTGSYEQYF. The gene calls are TRBV5-6 and TRBJ2-7, with D possibly matching TRBD1 (6 bases). V was trimmed by 0 bases and J by 0 bases, leaving 7 bases between them. The CDR3 has 14 amino acids. CDR1 SGHDT and CDR2 YYEEEE come from the germline V gene. Full variable domain (outside the CDR3, taken from reference TRBV5-6 and TRBJ2-7): DAGVTQSPTHLIKTRGQQVTLRCSPKSGHDTVSWYQQALGQGPQFIFQYYEEEERQRGNFPDRFSGHQFPNYSSELNVNALLLGDSALYLCASSLVTGSYEQYFGPGTRLTVT.

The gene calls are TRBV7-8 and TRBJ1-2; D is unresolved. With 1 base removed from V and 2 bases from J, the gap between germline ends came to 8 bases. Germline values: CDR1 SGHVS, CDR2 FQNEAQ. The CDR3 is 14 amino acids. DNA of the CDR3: TGTGCCAGCAGCTTAGACCTGGGCAACTATGGCTACACCTTC. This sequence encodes CASSLDLGNYGYTF.

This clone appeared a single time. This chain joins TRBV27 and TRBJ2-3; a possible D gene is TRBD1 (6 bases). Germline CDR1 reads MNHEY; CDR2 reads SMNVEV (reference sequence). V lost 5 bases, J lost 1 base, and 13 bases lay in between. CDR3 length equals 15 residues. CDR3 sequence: CASSTPGERTDTQYF. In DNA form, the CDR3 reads TGTGCCAGCAGTACTCCAGGGGAACGCACAGATACGCAGTATTTT.

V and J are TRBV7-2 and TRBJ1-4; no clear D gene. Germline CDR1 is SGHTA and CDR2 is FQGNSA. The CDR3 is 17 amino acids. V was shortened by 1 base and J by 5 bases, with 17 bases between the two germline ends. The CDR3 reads CASSLGDFRRANEKLFF. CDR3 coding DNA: TGTGCCAGCAGCTTAGGCGACTTCCGGCGAGCCAATGAAAAACTGTTTTTT.

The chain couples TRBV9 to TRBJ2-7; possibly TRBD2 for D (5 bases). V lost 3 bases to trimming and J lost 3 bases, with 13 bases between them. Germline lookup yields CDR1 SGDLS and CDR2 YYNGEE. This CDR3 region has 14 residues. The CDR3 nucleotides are TGTGCCAGCAGCGCGACCTTCCGGGACTACGAGCAGTACTTC. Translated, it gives CASSATFRDYEQYF.

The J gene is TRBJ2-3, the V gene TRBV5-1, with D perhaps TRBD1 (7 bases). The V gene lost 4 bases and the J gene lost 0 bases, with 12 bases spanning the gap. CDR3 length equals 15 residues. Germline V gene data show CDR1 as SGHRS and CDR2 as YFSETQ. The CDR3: CASSLAGGSTDTQYF. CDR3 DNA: TGCGCCAGCAGCCTGGCAGGGGGGAGCACAGATACGCAGTATTTT.

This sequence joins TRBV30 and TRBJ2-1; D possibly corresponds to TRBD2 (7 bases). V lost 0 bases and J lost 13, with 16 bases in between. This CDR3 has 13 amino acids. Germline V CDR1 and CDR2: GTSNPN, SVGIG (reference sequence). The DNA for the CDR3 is TGTGCCTGGAGTGTACGGGGGGCGGGACCCCAGTTCTTC. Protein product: CAWSVRGAGPQFF.

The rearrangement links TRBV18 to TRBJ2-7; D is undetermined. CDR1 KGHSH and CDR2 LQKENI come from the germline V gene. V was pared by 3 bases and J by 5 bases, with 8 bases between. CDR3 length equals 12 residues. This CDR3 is CASSPSYHEQYF. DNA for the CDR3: TGTGCCAGCTCACCGTCCTACCACGAGCAGTACTTC. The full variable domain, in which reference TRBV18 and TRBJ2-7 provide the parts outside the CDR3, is NAGVMQNPRHLVRRRGQEARLRCSPMKGHSHVYWYRQLPEEGLKFMVYLQKENIIDESGMPKERFSAEFPKEGPSILRIQQVVRGDSAAYFCASSPSYHEQYFGPGTRLTVT.

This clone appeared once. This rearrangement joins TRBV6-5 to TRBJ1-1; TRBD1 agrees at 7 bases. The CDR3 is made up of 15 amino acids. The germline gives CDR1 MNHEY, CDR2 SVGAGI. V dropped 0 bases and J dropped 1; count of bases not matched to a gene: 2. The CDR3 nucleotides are TGTGCCAGCAGTTACTCTGGACAGGAGAACACTGAAGCTTTCTTT. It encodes CASSYSGQENTEAFF.